The 26 T cell receptor beta chains in this list originate from one sample, sequenced in a study of vaccination effects on CD4 cells after COVID-19. No antigen has been identified for these receptors. ViraFEST expansion of antigen-specific CD4+ T cells with viral peptide pools preceded sequencing. Isolating CD4+ T cells followed less than 12 days of culture. Participants received two doses of either the BNT162b2 or mRNA-1273 vaccine. Using immunoSEQ multiplex PCR, the repertoire was profiled, and TCRdb retains in-frame clones only, with some absent. There are tens of thousands of clones in the sample; 74% occur only once, and roughly 15% lies in the top ten. The source was CD4+ T cells from PBMCs cultured with HCoV-229E spike peptides, collected after COVID-19 vaccination. The receptors shown here come from a human donor who received a COVID-19 vaccine.

The rearrangement links TRBV5-1 to TRBJ2-3; 7 nucleotides line up with TRBD1. Germline CDR1 and CDR2: SGHRS and YFSETQ. The CDR3 spans 15 residues. The ends lost 5 bases at V and 2 bases at J; junction bases unmatched: 8. CDR3 in amino acids: CASRGDSFLTDTQYF. Written as DNA, the CDR3 is TGCGCCAGCAGGGGGGACAGTTTTCTCACAGATACGCAGTATTTT.

V and J are TRBV7-9 and TRBJ1-2, with D unresolved. The V gene lost 5 bases and the J gene lost 2 bases, with 12 bases spanning the gap. The CDR3 sequence is 14 residues long. The V gene's germline CDR1 is SEHNR and CDR2 FQNEAQ (reference sequence). CDR3 protein: CASSPHGSNYGYTF. The CDR3 nucleotides read TGTGCCAGCAGCCCCCACGGTTCAAACTATGGCTACACCTTC.

About this clone itself: This sample also contains other DNA sequences that code for the same CDR3. This chain uses TRBV18 with TRBJ1-1, with D unresolved. The CDR3 has 13 residues. Per germline, CDR1 KGHSH and CDR2 LQKENI. V was pared by 6 bases and J by 2 bases, with 10 bases between. CDR3 nucleotide sequence: TGTGCCAGCTCTCCCACAGCAAACACTGAAGCTTTCTTT. Translated, it gives CASSPTANTEAFF. Complete variable domain (other parts from reference TRBV18 and TRBJ1-1): NAGVMQNPRHLVRRRGQEARLRCSPMKGHSHVYWYRQLPEEGLKFMVYLQKENIIDESGMPKERFSAEFPKEGPSILRIQQVVRGDSAAYFCASSPTANTEAFFGQGTRLTVV.

The V and J genes are TRBV7-8 and TRBJ2-7; no firm D call. With 1 base removed from V and 2 bases from J, the gap between germline ends came to 9 bases. Germline loops: CDR1 SGHVS, CDR2 FQNEAQ. The CDR3 runs 14 residues. The chain's CDR3 is CASSLEAATYEQYF. In DNA form, the CDR3 reads TGTGCCAGCAGCTTAGAGGCAGCCACCTACGAGCAGTACTTC. The complete variable domain, with remaining parts taken from reference TRBV7-8 and TRBJ2-7, reads GAGVSQSPRYKVAKRGQDVALRCDPISGHVSLFWYQQALGQGPEFLTYFQNEAQLDKSGLPSDRFFAERPEGSVSTLKIQRTQQEDSAVYLCASSLEAATYEQYFGPGTRLTVT.

The chain has TRBV29-1 and TRBJ1-1, with D perhaps matching TRBD1 (6 bases). Germline V CDR1 and CDR2: SQVTM, ANQGSEA. Trimming left V 7 bases short and J 0 bases short, with 12 bases between. This CDR3 contains 13 residues. The CDR3 DNA is TGCAGCGCAAGAGGACAGCTGAACACTGAAGCTTTCTTT. It specifies CSARGQLNTEAFF.

This clone was counted a few times. The CDR3 sequence: CASSTSYGYTF. CDR3 nucleotide sequence: TGTGCCAGCAGCACCTCTTATGGCTACACCTTC. The chain has TRBV5-6 and TRBJ1-2, with D unresolved. Germline CDR1 SGHDT, CDR2 YYEEEE. The V gene lost 4 bases and the J gene lost 5 bases, with 6 bases spanning the gap. This CDR3 is 11 amino acids long.

This CDR3 is CASSYGQYYGYTF. The CDR3 DNA sequence: TGTGCCAGCAGTTACGGACAGTACTATGGCTACACCTTC. The chain carries TRBV6-5 and TRBJ1-2; D may be TRBD1 (6 bases). Trimming removed 2 bases from V and 3 bases from J, with 7 bases in between. CDR3 length: 13 residues. Germline CDR1 and CDR2: MNHEY and SVGAGI.

This chain connects TRBV7-8 to TRBJ2-5, with D maybe TRBD1 (5 bases). Trimming left V 1 base short and J 5 bases short, with 11 bases between. The CDR3 spans 14 residues. Per germline, CDR1 SGHVS and CDR2 FQNEAQ. CDR3 in DNA: TGTGCCAGCAGCTTAGAGGCAGGGTGGGAGACCCAGTACTTC. Residues: CASSLEAGWETQYF.

The genes are TRBV5-1 and TRBJ2-1; D is possibly TRBD1 (6 bases). The CDR3 length is 15 residues. The V gene's germline CDR1 is SGHRS and CDR2 YFSETQ. The V gene lost 0 bases and the J gene lost 0 bases, with 7 bases spanning the gap. This CDR3 reads CASSLGTVSYNEQFF. The CDR3 nucleotides read TGCGCCAGCAGCTTGGGGACAGTCTCCTACAATGAGCAGTTCTTC. Full variable domain (remainder filled in from reference TRBV5-1 and TRBJ2-1): KAGVTQTPRYLIKTRGQQVTLSCSPISGHRSVSWYQQTPGQGLQFLFEYFSETQRNKGNFPGRFSGRQFSNSRSEMNVSTLELGDSALYLCASSLGTVSYNEQFFGPGTRLTVL.

The rearrangement links TRBV27 to TRBJ1-6; no clear D. V gave up 6 bases and J gave up 6 bases, with 21 bases separating them. Germline loops: CDR1 MNHEY, CDR2 SMNVEV (reference sequence). The CDR3 consists of 17 residues. The CDR3 here is CASSPRSGPYLNSPLHF. The CDR3 DNA reads TGTGCCAGCAGCCCTCGGTCGGGTCCATACCTTAATTCACCCCTCCACTTT.

The chain recombines TRBV10-3 with TRBJ2-7; weak D call: TRBD1 (6 bases). The CDR3 consists of 11 residues. Trimming cost V 8 bases and J 2 bases, with 7 bases left between them. The V gene's germline CDR1 is ENHRY and CDR2 SYGVKD. The DNA of the CDR3 is TGTGCCATCTGGGACACCTACGAGCAGTACTTC. It specifies CAIWDTYEQYF.

J is TRBJ2-1 and V is TRBV11-3; TRBD2 agrees at 8 bases. This CDR3 is built from 14 residues. CDR1 SGHNT and CDR2 YENEEA come from the germline V gene. J gave up 5 bases and V 8 bases, and 8 bases lay outside the gene matches. CDR3: CASGERGKNNEQFF. CDR3 sequence (DNA): TGTGCCAGCGGGGAGCGGGGGAAAAACAATGAGCAGTTCTTC.

This clone was seen once. This chain uses TRBV6-1 with TRBJ1-2, with D maybe TRBD1 (6 bases). The V gene lost 2 bases and the J gene lost 8 bases, with 15 bases spanning the gap. Germline CDR1 MNHNS, CDR2 SASEGT. The CDR3 spans 14 residues. The chain's CDR3 is CASSELWGAQGYTF. In nucleotides, the CDR3 is TGTGCCAGCAGTGAATTGTGGGGGGCACAGGGCTACACCTTC.

This sequence joins TRBV29-1 and TRBJ2-1; D possibly corresponds to TRBD1 (6 bases). V was clipped by 6 bases and J by 1 base, with 10 bases between them. The CDR3 consists of 13 residues. In germline, CDR1 is SQVTM, CDR2 ANQGSEA. CDR3 protein: CSVAQGSYNEQFF. Here the CDR3 DNA reads TGCAGCGTCGCCCAGGGGTCCTACAATGAGCAGTTCTTC.

This clone appeared a single time. The J gene is TRBJ1-5, the V gene TRBV21-1; the D call in the table, TRBD1, was not verified against the DNA. TRBV21-1 is designated a pseudogene. The CDR3 contains 15 residues. The CDR3 nucleotides are TGTGCCAGCAGCACCAACCCCGGGACAACTTCGCCCCAGCATTTT. Protein product: CASSTNPGTTSPQHF.

This clone was observed a handful of times. The J gene is TRBJ1-1, the V gene TRBV10-3; weak D call: TRBD1 (6 bases). Deletions cut 8 bases from V and 2 bases from J, with 12 bases between. CDR1 is ENHRY, CDR2 SYGVKD, per germline. CDR3 length: 13 residues. The CDR3 DNA sequence: TGTGCCATCTCAGGGGTGGGAAACACTGAAGCTTTCTTT. Translated, it gives CAISGVGNTEAFF.

The V call is TRBV6-2 or TRBV6-3, the J call TRBJ1-5; D is undetermined. This CDR3 has 12 residues. Germline V gene data show CDR1 as MNHEY and CDR2 as SVGEGT. The V end was cut by 2 bases, the J end by 3 bases, with 2 bases between. The CDR3 sequence: CASSYLNQPQHF. The CDR3 coding sequence is TGTGCCAGCAGTTACCTCAATCAGCCCCAGCATTTT.

This clone came up once. This chain joins TRBV29-1 and TRBJ1-2; a possible D gene is TRBD1 (6 bases). Trimming took off 3 bases at V and 4 bases at J, with 9 bases between the two ends. The germline V gene encodes CDR1 SQVTM and CDR2 ANQGSEA. CDR3 length: 12 residues. Written as DNA, the CDR3 is TGCAGCGTTGAGGACAGTTCCTATGGCTACACCTTC. Its translation: CSVEDSSYGYTF.

V gene TRBV28 combines with J gene TRBJ1-2, with a tentative D call TRBD1 (6 bases). The CDR3 covers 15 residues. Germline V gene sequence: CDR1 MDHEN, CDR2 SYDVKM. Trimming left V 2 bases short and J 0 bases short, with 10 bases between. The CDR3 nucleotides read TGTGCCAGCAGTTTAGGGGGGCCGGCTAACTATGGCTACACCTTC. Translated, it gives CASSLGGPANYGYTF.

The chain carries TRBV15 and TRBJ2-1; D gene unclear. The germline gives CDR1 LNHNV, CDR2 YYDKDF (reference sequence). Trimming shortened V by 6 bases and J by 12 bases, and 18 bases separated the two germline ends. CDR3 size: 13 residues. The CDR3 is CATSSFGLVSQFF. CDR3 coding DNA: TGTGCCACCAGTTCGTTTGGTCTAGTTTCGCAGTTCTTC. Full variable domain (remainder filled in from reference TRBV15 and TRBJ2-1): DAMVIQNPRYQVTQFGKPVTLSCSQTLNHNVMYWYQQKSSQAPKLLFHYYDKDFNNEADTPDNFQSRRPNTSFCFLDIRSPGLGDTAMYLCATSSFGLVSQFFGPGTRLTVL.

This rearrangement joins TRBV6-5 to TRBJ1-2, with TRBD1 as a possible D gene (5 bases). Germline loops: CDR1 MNHEY, CDR2 SVGAGI. This CDR3 is 15 amino acids long. Trimming shortened V by 0 bases and J by 3 bases, and 11 bases separated the two germline ends. Here the CDR3 DNA reads TGTGCCAGCAGTTACTCGCCGAAAGGGGACTATGGCTACACCTTC. The encoded protein is CASSYSPKGDYGYTF.

The table lists this clone with a few counts. The chain carries TRBV4-1 and TRBJ2-1; TRBD2 agrees at 10 bases. With 4 bases clipped from V and 10 bases from J, the junction kept 10 bases outside the gene matches. The CDR3 consists of 15 residues. The V gene's germline CDR1 is MGHRA and CDR2 YSYEKL. The CDR3 DNA sequence: TGCGCCAGCAGCCCTAGCGGGAGCTTCCTTGGCGAGCAGTTCTTC. Its protein product is CASSPSGSFLGEQFF.

The genes are TRBV18 and TRBJ1-1; 9 bases match TRBD1. There are 14 residues in the CDR3. Germline V gene sequence: CDR1 KGHSH, CDR2 LQKENI. The ends lost 2 bases at V and 6 bases at J; junction bases unmatched: 4. The CDR3 DNA is TGTGCCAGCTCACCAGGGACAGGGATGTCTGAAGCTTTCTTT. This translates into CASSPGTGMSEAFF.

The chain links TRBV9 to TRBJ2-3; the match to TRBD2 covers 7 bases. The ends lost 3 bases at V and 3 bases at J; junction bases unmatched: 13. Germline V gene lookup returns CDR1 SGDLS and CDR2 YYNGEE. The length of the CDR3 is 17 residues. Written as DNA, the CDR3 is TGTGCCAGCAGCGAGTTCCCAAGAGCGGGGAGGACAGATACGCAGTATTTT. As protein: CASSEFPRAGRTDTQYF.

This rearrangement joins TRBV6-5 to TRBJ1-2; D uncertain. CDR3 size: 12 residues. The V end lost 6 bases, the J end lost 8 bases, and 13 bases lay between the germline ends. Germline V CDR1 and CDR2: MNHEY, SVGAGI. Here the CDR3 reads CASSFARGGYTF. The CDR3 DNA reads TGTGCCAGCAGCTTCGCTCGTGGGGGCTACACCTTC.

V gene TRBV5-1 combines with J gene TRBJ2-7; 10 nucleotides agree with TRBD1. The CDR3 is 13 residues long. Germline V lookup: CDR1 SGHRS, CDR2 YFSETQ. V dropped 4 bases and J dropped 5; count of bases not matched to a gene: 3. The CDR3 region is CASSRDRGHEQYF. CDR3 DNA: TGCGCCAGCAGCCGGGACAGGGGCCACGAGCAGTACTTC.